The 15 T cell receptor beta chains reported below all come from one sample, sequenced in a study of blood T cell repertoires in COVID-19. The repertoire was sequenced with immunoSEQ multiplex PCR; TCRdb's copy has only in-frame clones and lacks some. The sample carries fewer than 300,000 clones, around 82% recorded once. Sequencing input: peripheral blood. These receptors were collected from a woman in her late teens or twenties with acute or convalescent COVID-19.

The CDR3 spells CASSYSPGQGRYGAFF. Written as DNA, the CDR3 is TGTGCCAGCAGTTACTCCCCCGGACAGGGAAGGTACGGAGCTTTCTTT. The chain carries TRBV6-5 and TRBJ1-1; 8 nucleotides match TRBD1. This CDR3 spans 16 amino acids. V was clipped by 0 bases and J by 10 bases; unmatched bases: 13. Germline V gene sequence: CDR1 MNHEY, CDR2 SVGAGI.

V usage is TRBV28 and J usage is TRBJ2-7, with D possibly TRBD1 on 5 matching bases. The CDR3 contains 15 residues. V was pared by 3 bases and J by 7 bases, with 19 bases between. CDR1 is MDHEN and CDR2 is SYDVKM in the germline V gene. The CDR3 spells CASSLGGAPTKEQYF. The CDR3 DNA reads TGTGCCAGCAGTTTGGGTGGGGCGCCTACGAAGGAGCAGTACTTC.

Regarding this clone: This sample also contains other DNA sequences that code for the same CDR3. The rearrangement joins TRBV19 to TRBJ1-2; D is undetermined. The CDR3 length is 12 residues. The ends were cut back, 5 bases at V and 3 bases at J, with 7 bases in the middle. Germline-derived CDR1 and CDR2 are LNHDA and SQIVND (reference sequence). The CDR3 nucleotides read TGTGCCAGTAGTCCTCGGGACTATGGCTACACCTTC. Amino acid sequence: CASSPRDYGYTF. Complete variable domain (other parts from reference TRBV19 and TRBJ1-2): DGGITQSPKYLFRKEGQNVTLSCEQNLNHDAMYWYRQDPGQGLRLIYYSQIVNDFQKGDIAEGYSVSREKKESFPLTVTSAQKNPTAFYLCASSPRDYGYTFGSGTRLTVV.

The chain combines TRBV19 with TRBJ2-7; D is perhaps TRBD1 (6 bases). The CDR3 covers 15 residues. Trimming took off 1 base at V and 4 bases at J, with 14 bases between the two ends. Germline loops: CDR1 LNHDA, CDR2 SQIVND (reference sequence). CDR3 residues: CASSIGLTGRYEQYF. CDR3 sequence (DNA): TGTGCCAGTAGTATAGGGTTGACAGGACGGTACGAGCAGTACTTC. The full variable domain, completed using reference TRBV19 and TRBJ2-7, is DGGITQSPKYLFRKEGQNVTLSCEQNLNHDAMYWYRQDPGQGLRLIYYSQIVNDFQKGDIAEGYSVSREKKESFPLTVTSAQKNPTAFYLCASSIGLTGRYEQYFGPGTRLTVT.

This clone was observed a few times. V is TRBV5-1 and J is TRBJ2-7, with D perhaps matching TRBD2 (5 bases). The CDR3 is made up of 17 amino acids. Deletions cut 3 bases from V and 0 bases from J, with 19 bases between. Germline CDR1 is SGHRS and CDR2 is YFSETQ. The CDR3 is CASSYPPGISSSYEQYF. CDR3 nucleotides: TGCGCCAGCAGCTACCCGCCCGGGATATCGAGCTCCTACGAGCAGTACTTC. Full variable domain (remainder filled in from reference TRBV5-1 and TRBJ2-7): KAGVTQTPRYLIKTRGQQVTLSCSPISGHRSVSWYQQTPGQGLQFLFEYFSETQRNKGNFPGRFSGRQFSNSRSEMNVSTLELGDSALYLCASSYPPGISSSYEQYFGPGTRLTVT.

As DNA, the CDR3 is TGTGCCAGCAGCTTGTTCTTACTAGGGCGGGATACGCAGTATTTT. Its protein product is CASSLFLLGRDTQYF. The chain has TRBV5-6 and TRBJ2-3, with D perhaps TRBD2 (5 bases). The CDR3 consists of 15 residues. Per the germline V gene, CDR1 is SGHDT and CDR2 is YYEEEE. Between the trimmed V and J ends, which lost 1 base and 6 bases, there was a span of 15 bases.

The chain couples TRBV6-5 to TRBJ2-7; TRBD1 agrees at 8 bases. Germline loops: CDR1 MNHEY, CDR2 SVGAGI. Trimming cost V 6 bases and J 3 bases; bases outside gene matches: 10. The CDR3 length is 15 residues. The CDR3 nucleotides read TGTGCCAGCAGCCGCGGATACACAGGGGGCTACGAGCAGTACTTC. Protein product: CASSRGYTGGYEQYF.

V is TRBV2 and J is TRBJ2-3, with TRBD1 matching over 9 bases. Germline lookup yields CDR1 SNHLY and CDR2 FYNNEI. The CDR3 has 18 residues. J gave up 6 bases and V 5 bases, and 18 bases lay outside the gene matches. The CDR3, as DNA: TGTGCCAGCAGTCACTTCCTCCCGGGACAGGGATTACGGGATACGCAGTATTTT. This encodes CASSHFLPGQGLRDTQYF.

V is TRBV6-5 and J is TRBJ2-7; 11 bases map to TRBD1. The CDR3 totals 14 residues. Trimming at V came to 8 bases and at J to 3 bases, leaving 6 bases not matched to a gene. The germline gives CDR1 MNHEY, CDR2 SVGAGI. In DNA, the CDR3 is TGTGCCAGCGGGGGGACAGGGGGAGACTACGAGCAGTACTTC. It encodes CASGGTGGDYEQYF.

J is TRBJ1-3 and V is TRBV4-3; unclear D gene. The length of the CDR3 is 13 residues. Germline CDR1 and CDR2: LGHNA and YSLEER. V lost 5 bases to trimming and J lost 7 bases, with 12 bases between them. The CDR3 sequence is CASSEGIRNTIYF. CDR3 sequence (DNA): TGCGCCAGCAGCGAGGGTATTAGGAACACCATATATTTT.

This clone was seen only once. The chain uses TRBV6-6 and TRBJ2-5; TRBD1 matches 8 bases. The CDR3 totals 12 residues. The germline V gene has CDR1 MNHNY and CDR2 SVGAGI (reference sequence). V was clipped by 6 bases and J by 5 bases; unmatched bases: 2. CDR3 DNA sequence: TGTGCCAGCAGAACAGGGGGGGAGACCCAGTACTTC. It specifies CASRTGGETQYF.

This CDR3 reads CASVSGGPITDTQYF. CDR3 DNA sequence: TGTGCCAGCGTCTCGGGAGGGCCTATCACAGATACGCAGTATTTT. The rearrangement links TRBV2 to TRBJ2-3; 8 bases line up with TRBD2. There are 15 residues in the CDR3. Trimming cost V 8 bases and J 2 bases; bases outside gene matches: 9. Germline CDR1 reads SNHLY; CDR2 reads FYNNEI.

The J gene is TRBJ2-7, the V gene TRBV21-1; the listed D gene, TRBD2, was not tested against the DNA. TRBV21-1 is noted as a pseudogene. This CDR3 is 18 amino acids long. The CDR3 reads CASSKGGRLADVSGEQYF. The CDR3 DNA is TGTGCCAGCAGCAAAGGGGGGAGACTAGCGGACGTATCTGGCGAGCAGTACTTC.

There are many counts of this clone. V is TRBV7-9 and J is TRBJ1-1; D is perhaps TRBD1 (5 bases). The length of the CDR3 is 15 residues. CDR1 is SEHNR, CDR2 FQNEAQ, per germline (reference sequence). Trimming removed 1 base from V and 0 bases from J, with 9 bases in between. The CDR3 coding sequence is TGTGCCAGCAGCTTAGTGGGGGGGTTGAACACTGAAGCTTTCTTT. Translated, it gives CASSLVGGLNTEAFF. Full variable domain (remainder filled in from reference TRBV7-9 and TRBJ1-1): DTGVSQNPRHKITKRGQNVTFRCDPISEHNRLYWYRQTLGQGPEFLTYFQNEAQLEKSRLLSDRFSAERPKGSFSTLEIQRTEQGDSAMYLCASSLVGGLNTEAFFGQGTRLTVV.

The CDR3 DNA is TGTGCCAGCAGGGACACGGGAGGAGCCGGAAACACCATATATTTT. Amino acids: CASRDTGGAGNTIYF. The rearrangement joins TRBV6-5 to TRBJ1-3, with a possible D match to TRBD1 (5 bases). The germline CDR1 and CDR2 sequences are MNHEY and SVGAGI. V gave up 6 bases and J gave up 4 bases, with 16 bases separating them. The length of the CDR3 is 15 residues.